The T cell receptor beta chain under discussion was sequenced for a study of blood T cell repertoires in COVID-19. Study as a whole: COVID-19 samples from acute and convalescent phases originated in the United States, Italy and Spain. PBMCs, B-cell-depleted T cells, or T cells were the source of the cDNA or gDNA that made up the material.

V gave up 0 bases and J gave up 6 bases, with 18 bases separating them. Per the germline V gene, CDR1 is SGHDN and CDR2 is FVKESK. This CDR3 is built from 16 residues. Per the study methods: Reference gene primer amplification in the assay estimated nucleated cell counts. Generated by immunoSEQ multiplex PCR, the TCRdb table keeps only in-frame clones and is missing some. V and J calls plus clone size are reproduced from that table; the DNA served to infer D and trimming. The table includes around 200,000 clones, around nine tenths detected once. The sequence was obtained from a man aged 35 to 55 with active or convalescent COVID-19. This chain links TRBV14 with TRBJ2-7; weak D call: TRBD2 (7 bases). Sequencing used peripheral blood. CDR3 sequence reads: CASSQEAGLRGSEQYF. The CDR3 region has the DNA TGTGCCAGCAGCCAAGAAGCGGGGCTTAGGGGGAGCGAGCAGTACTTC.